These T cell receptor beta chains were read from a single sample in a study of blood T cells in healthy people across ages. Via MiXCR, TCRdb re-called the 5' RACE reads, giving one row per CDR3 protein. The table has about 970,000 distinct CDR3 sequences, 45% to 60% seen once. The sample comprised blood. Source of these receptors: a woman in her sixties or seventies in good health. Each CDR3 is given with its conserved first and last residue. Fields, in order: V gene, J gene, D gene, clone size, CDR3 protein, CDR3 DNA. A D gene is named only where the DNA matches it firmly. Size is omitted from some rows. Given values are once, few, many or a class for expanded clones.

V gene: TRBV20-1
J gene: TRBJ2-5
D gene: -
clone size: -
CDR3 protein: CSARDTETQYF
CDR3 DNA: TGCAGTGCTAGAGATACCGAGACCCAGTACTTC

V gene: TRBV9
J gene: TRBJ2-5
D gene: -
clone size: few
CDR3 protein: CASSDLGRSPETQYF
CDR3 DNA: TGTGCCAGCAGCGACCTTGGCAGGTCTCCAGAGACCCAGTACTTC

V gene: TRBV20-1
J gene: TRBJ1-2
D gene: TRBD1
clone size: few
CDR3 protein: CSAPTGAGYGYTF
CDR3 DNA: TGCAGTGCCCCAACAGGGGCTGGCTATGGCTACACCTTC

V gene: TRBV30
J gene: TRBJ2-1
D gene: -
clone size: -
CDR3 protein: CAWRGRGGQPVNEQFF
CDR3 DNA: TGTGCCTGGAGGGGCAGAGGAGGACAGCCCGTAAATGAGCAGTTCTTC

V gene: TRBV4-2
J gene: TRBJ2-3
D gene: -
clone size: many
CDR3 protein: CASSPDPRTDTQYF
CDR3 DNA: TGTGCCAGCAGCCCGGACCCTAGAACAGATACGCAGTATTTT

V gene: TRBV20-1
J gene: TRBJ2-7
D gene: -
clone size: -
CDR3 protein: CSARDTRDPSYEQYF
CDR3 DNA: TGCAGTGCTAGAGATACCCGGGACCCCTCCTACGAGCAGTACTTC

V gene: TRBV20-1
J gene: TRBJ1-2
D gene: -
clone size: few
CDR3 protein: CSARGTWGYTF
CDR3 DNA: TGCAGTGCTAGAGGCACGTGGGGCTACACCTTC

V gene: TRBV20-1
J gene: TRBJ1-6
D gene: -
clone size: few
CDR3 protein: CSANPTVNSPLHF
CDR3 DNA: TGCAGTGCAAACCCGACGGTTAATTCACCCCTCCACTTT

V gene: TRBV28
J gene: TRBJ2-3
D gene: -
clone size: -
CDR3 protein: CASSSPGRPSTDTQYF
CDR3 DNA: TGTGCCAGCAGTTCCCCTGGACGGCCGAGCACAGATACGCAGTATTTT

V gene: TRBV10-3
J gene: TRBJ1-1
D gene: TRBD1
clone size: -
CDR3 protein: CAISKDRENTEAFF
CDR3 DNA: TGTGCCATCAGCAAGGACAGGGAGAACACTGAGGCTTTCTTT

V gene: TRBV7-2
J gene: TRBJ2-7
D gene: TRBD2
clone size: -
CDR3 protein: CASSLSLAGGYEQYF
CDR3 DNA: TGTGCCAGCAGCTTATCCCTAGCGGGAGGCTACGAGCAGTACTTC

V gene: TRBV29-1
J gene: TRBJ1-2
D gene: TRBD1
clone size: few
CDR3 protein: CSVVGTDRYGYTF
CDR3 DNA: TGCAGCGTTGTGGGGACAGATCGCTATGGCTACACCTTC

V gene: TRBV3-1
J gene: TRBJ1-2
D gene: TRBD1
clone size: once
CDR3 protein: CATGPGQGSYGYTF
CDR3 DNA: TGTGCCACAGGACCGGGACAGGGGAGCTATGGCTACACCTTC

V gene: TRBV30
J gene: TRBJ1-2
D gene: -
clone size: few
CDR3 protein: CAWSVGGDYGYTF
CDR3 DNA: TGTGCCTGGAGTGTGGGGGGCGACTATGGCTACACCTTC

V gene: TRBV6-6
J gene: TRBJ2-7
D gene: -
clone size: few
CDR3 protein: CASSASKQVSYEQYF
CDR3 DNA: TGTGCCAGCAGTGCTTCCAAGCAGGTTTCGTACGAGCAGTACTTC

V gene: TRBV28
J gene: TRBJ2-3
D gene: -
clone size: -
CDR3 protein: CASSLVLAASTDTQYF
CDR3 DNA: TGTGCCAGCAGTTTGGTCCTAGCAGCTAGCACAGATACGCAGTATTTT

V gene: TRBV29-1
J gene: TRBJ1-1
D gene: -
clone size: -
CDR3 protein: CSVEVYPRRGPEAFF
CDR3 DNA: TGCAGCGTTGAAGTATACCCTAGGAGGGGACCTGAAGCTTTCTTT

V gene: TRBV6-6
J gene: TRBJ2-7
D gene: TRBD1
clone size: -
CDR3 protein: CASRDRVYEQYF
CDR3 DNA: TGTGCCAGCAGGGACAGGGTTTACGAGCAGTACTTC

V gene: TRBV5-1
J gene: TRBJ2-1
D gene: -
clone size: few
CDR3 protein: CASRVVAGEGRQFF
CDR3 DNA: TGCGCCAGCAGGGTCGTGGCAGGCGAAGGTCGGCAGTTCTTC

V gene: TRBV6-6
J gene: TRBJ2-5
D gene: TRBD1
clone size: -
CDR3 protein: CASSYSGPTGQRETQYF
CDR3 DNA: TGTGCCAGCAGTTACTCGGGGCCGACAGGGCAGAGAGAGACCCAGTACTTC

V gene: TRBV20-1
J gene: TRBJ2-5
D gene: TRBD2
clone size: -
CDR3 protein: CSARDPEREGVETQYF
CDR3 DNA: TGCAGTGCTAGAGATCCGGAGCGGGAGGGCGTGGAGACCCAGTACTTC

V gene: TRBV28
J gene: TRBJ2-5
D gene: -
clone size: few
CDR3 protein: CASSLGDVERETQYF
CDR3 DNA: TGTGCCAGCAGTTTAGGAGACGTCGAGCGAGAGACCCAGTACTTC

V gene: TRBV20-1
J gene: TRBJ2-7
D gene: -
clone size: -
CDR3 protein: CSAREGVPYEQYF
CDR3 DNA: TGCAGTGCTAGAGAAGGGGTTCCCTACGAGCAGTACTTC

V gene: TRBV12-5
J gene: TRBJ2-6
D gene: -
clone size: -
CDR3 protein: CASGLDTVSGANVLTF
CDR3 DNA: TGTGCTAGTGGTTTGGACACAGTCTCTGGTGCCAACGTCCTGACTTTC

V gene: TRBV20-1
J gene: TRBJ2-5
D gene: -
clone size: -
CDR3 protein: CSARAPQGLETQYF
CDR3 DNA: TGCAGTGCTAGAGCCCCGCAGGGACTGGAGACCCAGTACTTC

V gene: TRBV10-1
J gene: TRBJ1-4
D gene: TRBD1
clone size: few
CDR3 protein: CASSESLGTAKLFF
CDR3 DNA: TGCGCCAGCAGTGAGTCTCTCGGGACAGCAAAACTGTTTTTT

V gene: TRBV20-1
J gene: TRBJ2-7
D gene: TRBD2
clone size: -
CDR3 protein: CSARSLITGTSFYEQYF
CDR3 DNA: TGCAGTGCTAGATCTTTGATAACCGGGACTAGCTTCTACGAGCAGTACTTC

V gene: TRBV28
J gene: TRBJ2-7
D gene: TRBD1
clone size: -
CDR3 protein: CASRTGTGGLWQYF
CDR3 DNA: TGTGCCAGCAGAACCGGGACAGGGGGCTTATGGCAGTACTTC

V gene: TRBV11-2
J gene: TRBJ2-7
D gene: -
clone size: -
CDR3 protein: CASSFGDNSYEQYF
CDR3 DNA: TGTGCCAGCAGCTTCGGGGACAACTCCTACGAGCAGTACTTC